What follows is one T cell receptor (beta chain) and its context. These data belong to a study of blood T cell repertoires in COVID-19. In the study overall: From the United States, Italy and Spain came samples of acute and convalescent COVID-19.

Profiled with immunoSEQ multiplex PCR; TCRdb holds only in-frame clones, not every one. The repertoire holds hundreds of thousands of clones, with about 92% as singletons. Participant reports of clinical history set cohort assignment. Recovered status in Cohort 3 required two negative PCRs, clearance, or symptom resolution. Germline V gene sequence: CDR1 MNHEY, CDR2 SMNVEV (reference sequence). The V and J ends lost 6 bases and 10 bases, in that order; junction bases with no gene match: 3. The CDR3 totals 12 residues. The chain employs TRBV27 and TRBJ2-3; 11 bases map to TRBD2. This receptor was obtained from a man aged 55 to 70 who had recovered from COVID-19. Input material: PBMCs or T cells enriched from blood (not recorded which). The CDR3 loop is CASRTGLAAQYF. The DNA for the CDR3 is TGTGCCAGCAGGACGGGACTAGCGGCGCAGTATTTT.